The clone carrying this T cell receptor (beta chain) was seen only a few times. The CDR3 has 14 residues. The germline gives CDR1 MNHEY, CDR2 SVGAGI. With 8 bases removed from V and 0 bases from J, the gap between germline ends came to 11 bases. These data originate in a study of T cell repertoires and HLA-DP antigens. Study-level results: Across donors, same-allele clones were almost never shared.

Here the label signifies: CD137+ CD4 T cells sorted after culture with HeLa expressing allogeneic HLA-DP. HeLa stimulator cells carried retrovirally transduced HLA-DPA1/DPB1, HLA-DM, invariant chain and CD80. After roughly two weeks' expansion, CD4+ cells were restimulated 24 h with HeLa expressing allogeneic DPB1. Untouched CD4+ T cells were isolated by negative selection, averaging approximately 98% purity. Each cultured sample aimed for 60,000 T cell genomes at survey depth. Generated by immunoSEQ multiplex PCR, the TCRdb table keeps only in-frame clones and is missing some. This table holds 650 to 750 clones, roughly 60% found once.

The genes are TRBV6-5 and TRBJ1-5, with D possibly matching TRBD1 (6 bases). The sequencing sample was made of alloreactive CD137+ CD4+ T cells from cultured PBMCs. Subset indicated: CD137+ CD4+ cells sorted after 20 to 30 h restimulation with the allogeneic HLA-DP-expressing HeLa cells. This clonotype was sampled from a woman younger than 35 in good health and CMV-seronegative. The CDR3, as DNA: TGTGCCAGCCGGGACACCCTTAGCAATCAGCCCCAGCATTTT. Its protein is CASRDTLSNQPQHF.